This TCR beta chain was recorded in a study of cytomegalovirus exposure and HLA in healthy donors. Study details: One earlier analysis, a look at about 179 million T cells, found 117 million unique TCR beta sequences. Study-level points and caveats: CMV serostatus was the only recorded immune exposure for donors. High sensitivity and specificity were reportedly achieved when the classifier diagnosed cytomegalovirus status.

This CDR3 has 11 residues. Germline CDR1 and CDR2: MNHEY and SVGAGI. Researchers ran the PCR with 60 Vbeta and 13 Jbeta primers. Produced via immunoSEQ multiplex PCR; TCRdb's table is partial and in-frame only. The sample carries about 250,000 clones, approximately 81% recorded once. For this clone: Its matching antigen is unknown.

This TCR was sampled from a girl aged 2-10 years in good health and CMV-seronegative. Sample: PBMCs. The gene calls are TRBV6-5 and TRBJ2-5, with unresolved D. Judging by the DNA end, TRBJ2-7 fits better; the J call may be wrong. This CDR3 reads CASSYLYEQYF. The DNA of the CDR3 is TGTGCCAGCAGTTACTTATACGAGCAGTACTTC.